Listed below are T cell receptor beta chains from one sample, sequenced in a study of blood T cell repertoires in COVID-19. Using immunoSEQ multiplex PCR, the repertoire was profiled, and TCRdb retains in-frame clones only, with some absent. The table has a few hundred thousand clones, more than 70% seen once; the top ten hold 5% to 7%. Sequencing input: peripheral blood. The source of these receptors is a man aged 18-30 years who had recovered from COVID-19. Each CDR3 is given with its conserved first and last residue. The D gene is left open where the match is weak. A row's size may be missing; if present it is once, few, many or a size class.

V gene	J gene	clone size	D gene	CDR3 protein	CDR3 DNA
TRBV5-1	TRBJ2-7	-	-	CASSLGGSSYEQYF	TGCGCCAGCAGCTTGGGTGGGAGCTCCTACGAGCAGTACTTC
TRBV2	TRBJ1-6	-	TRBD1	CASRSDRGTNSPLHF	TGTGCCAGCAGATCGGACAGGGGAACTAATTCACCCCTCCACTTT
TRBV19	TRBJ1-1	-	-	CASSLHLQVGAFF	TGTGCCAGTAGTCTCCACCTTCAGGTGGGAGCTTTCTTT
TRBV6-1	TRBJ2-6	-	TRBD2	CASSETSGGYSGANVLTF	TGTGCCAGCAGTGAGACTAGCGGGGGTTACTCTGGGGCCAACGTCCTGACTTTC
TRBV5-1	TRBJ1-3	-	TRBD1	CASSRDSFLSGNTIYF	TGCGCCAGCAGTCGGGACAGCTTCCTCTCTGGAAACACCATATATTTT
TRBV5-1	TRBJ1-1	-	TRBD1	CASSLGTGIKWDTEAFF	TGCGCCAGCAGCTTGGGGACAGGGATCAAGTGGGACACTGAAGCTTTCTTT
TRBV10-3	TRBJ2-5	-	-	CAISGLEETQYF	TGTGCCATCAGCGGACTCGAGGAGACCCAGTACTTC
TRBV9	TRBJ1-1	once	TRBD1	CASSPDGAGGTEAFF	TGTGCCAGCAGCCCCGACGGGGCAGGGGGCACTGAAGCTTTCTTT
TRBV4-2	TRBJ2-2	-	-	CASSQTGLQNTGELFF	TGTGCCAGCAGCCAAACGGGACTCCAGAACACCGGGGAGCTGTTTTTT
TRBV4-3	TRBJ2-7	-	-	CASSQLTGGTYEQYF	TGCGCCAGCAGCCAGCTTACCGGGGGAACCTACGAGCAGTACTTC
TRBV18	TRBJ1-1	-	-	CASSPPGGLVMSRTEAFF	TGTGCCAGCTCACCACCTGGAGGATTAGTAATGAGTAGGACTGAAGCTTTCTTT
TRBV24-1	TRBJ2-5	-	TRBD1	CATATGSGETQYF	TGTGCCACCGCGACAGGGTCAGGAGAGACCCAGTACTTC
TRBV4-1	TRBJ2-7	-	-	CASSQGRAEQYF	TGCGCCAGCAGCCAAGGGAGGGCAGAGCAGTACTTC
TRBV7-2	TRBJ2-3	-	-	CASSPSRTSTDTQYF	TGTGCCAGCAGTCCGTCTAGGACTAGCACAGATACGCAGTATTTT
TRBV10-2	TRBJ1-1	-	-	CASSEVRGTNTEAFF	TGCGCCAGCAGTGAGGTGCGGGGGACAAACACTGAAGCTTTCTTT
TRBV4-1	TRBJ1-1	-	TRBD1	CASSQDHTGDTEAFF	TGCGCCAGCAGCCAAGATCACACAGGGGACACTGAAGCTTTCTTT
TRBV7-6	TRBJ2-2	-	TRBD1	CASSAHRGRGGELFF	TGTGCCAGCAGCGCCCACAGGGGGCGCGGCGGGGAGCTGTTTTTT
TRBV9	TRBJ2-3	-	TRBD2	CASSVVAGGHTDTQYF	TGTGCCAGCAGCGTAGTAGCGGGGGGCCACACAGATACGCAGTATTTT
TRBV7-2	TRBJ2-7	-	TRBD2	CASSFATSIYEQYF	TGTGCCAGCAGCTTCGCGACTAGCATCTACGAGCAGTACTTC
TRBV5-5	TRBJ2-7	-	-	CASSFEVSAYEQYF	TGTGCCAGCAGCTTCGAGGTGTCGGCCTACGAGCAGTACTTC
TRBV10-2	TRBJ2-4	-	TRBD2	CASSGTSWAKNIQYF	TGCGCCAGCAGTGGGACTAGCTGGGCCAAAAACATTCAGTACTTC
TRBV5-1	TRBJ2-1	-	-	CASSLDRGRGNEQFF	TGCGCCAGCAGCTTAGATCGGGGGAGGGGGAATGAGCAGTTCTTC
TRBV6-5	TRBJ1-2	-	-	CASSYSGEGYGYTF	TGTGCCAGCAGTTACTCAGGGGAAGGCTATGGCTACACCTTC
TRBV19	TRBJ2-2	once	-	CASSPRRQGTNTGELFF	TGTGCCAGTAGTCCCCGGCGTCAGGGGACGAACACCGGGGAGCTGTTTTTT
TRBV19	TRBJ1-3	-	-	CASSMADAKISGNTIYF	TGTGCCAGTAGTATGGCAGATGCCAAGATCTCTGGAAACACCATATATTTT
TRBV7-9	TRBJ1-2	-	-	CASSSNRQAAYGYTF	TGTGCCAGCAGCAGCAATAGACAGGCCGCCTATGGCTACACCTTC
TRBV7-9	TRBJ1-2	once	-	CASSLGTANYGYTF	TGTGCCAGCAGCTTAGGGACAGCCAACTATGGCTACACCTTC
TRBV19	TRBJ2-6	once	TRBD1	CASSKDRADSGANVLTF	TGTGCCAGTAGTAAGGACAGGGCCGACTCTGGGGCCAACGTCCTGACTTTC
TRBV24-1	TRBJ2-1	-	TRBD2	CATSARTSGYNEQFF	TGTGCCACCAGTGCAAGGACTAGCGGCTACAATGAGCAGTTCTTC
TRBV19	TRBJ1-1	-	-	CASSWDLNTEAFF	TGTGCCAGTAGTTGGGACTTGAACACTGAAGCTTTCTTT
TRBV29-1	TRBJ1-1	-	TRBD1	CSVERQGNTEAFF	TGCAGCGTTGAACGACAGGGGAACACTGAAGCTTTCTTT
TRBV7-9	TRBJ1-4	-	TRBD1	CASSQDRAREKLFF	TGTGCCAGCAGCCAGGACAGGGCGAGGGAAAAACTGTTTTTT
TRBV7-2	TRBJ2-1	-	TRBD2	CASSMRLAGGNNEQFF	TGTGCCAGCAGCATGAGACTAGCGGGGGGCAACAATGAGCAGTTCTTC
TRBV5-6	TRBJ1-5	-	TRBD1	CASSRQGVGNQPQHF	TGTGCCAGCAGCAGACAGGGGGTGGGGAATCAGCCCCAGCATTTT
TRBV25-1	TRBJ1-1	few	-	CASSAAGANTEAFF	TGTGCCAGCAGTGCGGCAGGGGCGAACACTGAAGCTTTCTTT
TRBV3-1/TRBV3-2	TRBJ1-5	once	-	CASSHKSRRPLQPQHF	TGTGCCAGCAGCCATAAGAGTCGGAGACCCTTACAGCCCCAGCATTTT
TRBV7-3	TRBJ2-7	-	-	CASSLGPPGLANEQYF	TGTGCCAGCAGCTTAGGCCCACCGGGACTCGCCAACGAGCAGTACTTC
TRBV2	TRBJ1-1	-	-	CARREPLNTEAFF	TGTGCCAGAAGGGAGCCTCTGAACACTGAAGCTTTCTTT
TRBV10-2	TRBJ1-1	-	-	CASSESWGGTEAFF	TGCGCCAGCAGTGAGTCCTGGGGAGGCACTGAAGCTTTCTTT
TRBV6-1	TRBJ1-6	-	-	CASSERALNSPLHF	TGTGCCAGCAGTGAGAGGGCCCTTAATTCACCCCTCCACTTT
TRBV12-3/TRBV12-4	TRBJ1-6	-	-	CASSPGHRSPLHF	TGTGCCAGCAGTCCGGGACACCGTTCACCCCTCCACTTT
TRBV6-5	TRBJ2-7	-	TRBD2	CASSYNGRFYEQYF	TGTGCCAGCAGTTACAACGGGAGGTTCTACGAGCAGTACTTC
TRBV10-3	TRBJ2-7	-	TRBD1	CAISETGTGYEQYF	TGTGCCATCAGTGAGACGGGGACAGGGTACGAGCAGTACTTC
TRBV6-5	TRBJ2-1	-	-	CASSPGHLGYEQFF	TGTGCCAGCAGTCCCGGACACCTCGGGTATGAGCAGTTCTTC
TRBV29-1	TRBJ2-3	-	TRBD1	CSVERAGGVTDTQYF	TGCAGCGTTGAAAGGGCAGGGGGAGTCACAGATACGCAGTATTTT
TRBV7-9	TRBJ1-1	-	TRBD1	CASSSTTGEIEAFF	TGTGCCAGCAGCTCCACGACAGGGGAAATTGAAGCTTTCTTT
TRBV6-2/TRBV6-3	TRBJ1-5	-	-	CASSYYSLLTQPQHF	TGTGCCAGCAGTTACTATTCCTTACTGACACAGCCCCAGCATTTT
TRBV29-1	TRBJ1-1	-	TRBD1	CSAFDQGGTEAFF	TGCAGCGCCTTTGACCAGGGGGGCACTGAAGCTTTCTTT
TRBV10-3	TRBJ1-1	-	TRBD1	CAIRGQGSVNTEAFF	TGTGCCATCAGGGGACAGGGTAGCGTGAACACTGAAGCTTTCTTT
TRBV6-4	TRBJ2-1	-	TRBD2	CASSAISGSNEQFF	TGTGCCAGCAGTGCAATTAGCGGGAGCAATGAGCAGTTCTTC
TRBV18	TRBJ2-7	once	-	CASSPPYTYEQYF	TGTGCCAGCTCACCACCGTACACCTACGAGCAGTACTTC
TRBV19	TRBJ2-2	-	-	CASSKTGTGELFF	TGTGCCAGTAGTAAAACAGGGACCGGGGAGCTGTTTTTT
TRBV7-9	TRBJ2-1	few	TRBD2	CASSPLAGQGDEQFF	TGTGCCAGCAGCCCCCTAGCGGGCCAAGGTGATGAGCAGTTCTTC
TRBV27	TRBJ2-3	-	-	CASSFAFDRTDTQYF	TGTGCCAGCAGTTTTGCCTTCGACAGGACAGATACGCAGTATTTT
TRBV5-4	TRBJ1-1	-	TRBD1	CASSTGQGLMNTEAFF	TGTGCCAGCAGCACGGGACAGGGGCTTATGAACACTGAAGCTTTCTTT